This TCR beta chain originates from a study of T cell changes during pregnancy in multiple sclerosis. Produced via immunoSEQ multiplex PCR; TCRdb's table is partial and in-frame only. The data hold roughly 23,000 clones, with 70% to 90% observed a single time. The germline V gene has CDR1 SGHNT and CDR2 YENEEA. Losses at the gene ends were 1 base for V and 3 bases for J; bases not matched to a gene: 9. The length of the CDR3 is 17 residues. This TCR came from a female donor in good health, enrolled as a control in a pregnancy study. Specimen: CD4+ T cells from peripheral blood mononuclear cells, collected in the first trimester of pregnancy. The V and J genes are TRBV11-3 and TRBJ2-3; 8 bases are a match to TRBD2. CDR3 sequence: CASSLGPRGGLTDTQYF. The CDR3 nucleotides are TGTGCCAGCAGCTTAGGGCCCCGGGGGGGGCTTACAGATACGCAGTATTTT.